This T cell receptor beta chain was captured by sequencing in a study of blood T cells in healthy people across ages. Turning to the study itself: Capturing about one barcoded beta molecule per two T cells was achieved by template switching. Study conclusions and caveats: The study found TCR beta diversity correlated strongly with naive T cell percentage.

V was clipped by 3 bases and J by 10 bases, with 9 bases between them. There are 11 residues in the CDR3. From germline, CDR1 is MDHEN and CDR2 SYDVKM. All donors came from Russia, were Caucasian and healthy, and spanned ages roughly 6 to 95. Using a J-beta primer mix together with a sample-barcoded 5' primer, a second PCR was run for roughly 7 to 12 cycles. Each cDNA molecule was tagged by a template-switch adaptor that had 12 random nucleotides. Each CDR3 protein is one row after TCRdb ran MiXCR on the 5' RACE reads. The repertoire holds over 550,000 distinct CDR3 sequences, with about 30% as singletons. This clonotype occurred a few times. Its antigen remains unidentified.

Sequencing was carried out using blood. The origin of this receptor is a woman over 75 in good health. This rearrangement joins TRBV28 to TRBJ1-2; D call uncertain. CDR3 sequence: CASSFLFTYTF. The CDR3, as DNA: TGTGCCAGCAGTTTCTTGTTTACCTACACCTTC.